The clone carrying this TCR beta chain was seen a handful of times. The data were taken from a study of regulatory T cells in long-lasting Graves disease. Noted time point: newly diagnosed GD, antithyroid drugs for less than 3 months. With RNA extracted from PBMCs as input, the TCR library was made. Both iRepertoire HTBI primers and Arm-PCR of CDR3 regions were used to build the TCR beta libraries. TCRdb ran MiXCR on the multiplex PCR reads and lists one entry per CDR3 protein. Of under 300,000 distinct CDR3 sequences listed, 18% were seen once; the top ten hold around 13%. The CDR3 has 15 residues. V gave up 4 bases and J gave up 0 bases, with 10 bases separating them. This sample was also put to use in a study of T cells in Graves' hyperthyroidism and ophthalmopathy. From that second work: Stable Graves' hyperthyroidism meant no ophthalmopathy progression within 18 months.

The receptor comes from a woman under 40 with Graves disease. Specimen: peripheral blood mononuclear cells (PBMCs), collected at new diagnosis, from a patient treated with antithyroid drugs. The rearrangement links TRBV12-3 or TRBV12-4 to TRBJ2-4, with D possibly TRBD1 on 6 matching bases. CDR3 DNA sequence: TGTGCCAGCAGTTCCCAGGGGATAGCCAAAAACATTCAGTACTTC. Residues: CASSSQGIAKNIQYF.